This TCR beta chain was sequenced during a study of T cells in Graves' hyperthyroidism and ophthalmopathy. For the study at large: Peripheral blood samples were taken at initial diagnosis, prior to any treatment.

Whole-study results and caveats: Most expanded thyroid clonotypes above 0.001 recurred in blood.

The patients, who ranged from 18 to 65 in age, presented with newly diagnosed hyperthyroidism lasting under 2 months. Exclusions: uncontrolled infection, other autoimmune disease, pregnancy, lactation. There are many counts of this clonotype. What it binds is not known. The germline V and J ends were trimmed by 5 bases and 8 bases, with 15 bases remaining between them. CDR3 length: 14 amino acids. Per the germline V gene, CDR1 is MDHEN and CDR2 is SYDVKM. Regions amplified from RNA transcripts were the TCR beta CDR3 regions. Initially, a first-round RT-PCR of the TCR CDR3 employed the HTBI primer set. TCRdb re-analysed the multiplex PCR reads in MiXCR, keeping a single row per CDR3 protein. The sample contains around 250,000 distinct CDR3 sequences, about 15% of which appear only once.

The chain uses TRBV28 and TRBJ1-4, with D tentatively TRBD1 (5 bases). The TCR comes from a middle-aged woman with Graves' hyperthyroidism that later progressed to Graves' ophthalmopathy. Input material: blood. The CDR3 DNA is TGTGCCAGCAGTCTTGACAGCCCCGGGGAAAAACTGTTTTTT. Translated: CASSLDSPGEKLFF. The complete variable domain, with remaining parts taken from reference TRBV28 and TRBJ1-4, reads DVKVTQSSRYLVKRTGEKVFLECVQDMDHENMFWYRQDPGLGLRLIYFSYDVKMKEKGDIPEGYSVSREKKERFSLILESASTNQTSMYLCASSLDSPGEKLFFGSGTQLSVL.